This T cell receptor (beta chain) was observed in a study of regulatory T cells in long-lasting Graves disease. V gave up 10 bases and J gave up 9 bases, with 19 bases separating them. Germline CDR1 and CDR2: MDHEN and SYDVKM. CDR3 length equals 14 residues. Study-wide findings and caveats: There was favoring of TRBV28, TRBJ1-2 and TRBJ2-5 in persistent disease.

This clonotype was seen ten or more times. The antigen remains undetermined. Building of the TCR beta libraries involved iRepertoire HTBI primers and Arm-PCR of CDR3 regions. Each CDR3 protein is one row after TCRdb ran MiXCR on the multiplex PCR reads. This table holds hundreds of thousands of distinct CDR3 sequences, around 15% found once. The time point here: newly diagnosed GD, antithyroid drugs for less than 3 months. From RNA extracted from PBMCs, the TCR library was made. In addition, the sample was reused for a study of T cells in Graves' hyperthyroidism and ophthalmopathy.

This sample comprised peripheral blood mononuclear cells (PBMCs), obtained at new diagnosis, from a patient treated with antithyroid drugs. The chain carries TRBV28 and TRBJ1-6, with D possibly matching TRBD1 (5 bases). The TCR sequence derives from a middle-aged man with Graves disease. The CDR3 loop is CATRWGTPPSPLHF. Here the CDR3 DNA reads TGTGCCACCAGATGGGGGACCCCTCCTTCACCCCTCCACTTT.